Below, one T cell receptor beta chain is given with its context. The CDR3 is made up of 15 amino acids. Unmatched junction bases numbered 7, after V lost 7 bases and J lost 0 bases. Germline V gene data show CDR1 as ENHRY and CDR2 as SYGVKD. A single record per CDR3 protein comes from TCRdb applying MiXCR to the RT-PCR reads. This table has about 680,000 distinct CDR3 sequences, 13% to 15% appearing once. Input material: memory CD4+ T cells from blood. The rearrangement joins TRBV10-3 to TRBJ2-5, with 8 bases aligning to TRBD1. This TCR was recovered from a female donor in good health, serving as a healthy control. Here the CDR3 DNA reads TGTGCCATCAATGGACAGGGTAATAACCAAGAGACCCAGTACTTC. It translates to CAINGQGNNQETQYF.